This T cell receptor (beta chain) derives from a study of CD8+ T cells in alopecia areata listed by TCRdb under 2018. Notes on the research overall: The treated patients, all with moderate-to-severe alopecia areata, were enrolled in an open-label pilot trial of oral tofacitinib given at 5 to 10 mg twice daily. Tofacitinib-treated patients had biopsies at baseline and at 4 and 24 weeks of treatment, with a later scalp biopsy in several patients. Tofacitinib was given for 6 to 18 months, followed by 6 months of follow-up off drug to assess delayed response and recurrence. To study T cell clonal expansion in alopecia areata, the researchers applied high-throughput TCRbeta sequencing to both the C3H/HeJ mouse model and human patients. The RNA source kit depended on sample type: the PAXgene miRNA kit for fixed scalp, the miRNeasy kit for PBMCs, and the RNeasy kit for mouse skin. The SALT score, which quantifies the percentage of affected scalp surface area, was used to measure disease severity in treated patients. immunoSEQ multiplex PCR using 35 Vbeta forward primers and 13 Jbeta reverse primers was used to amplify TCRbeta CDR3 regions. In humans, TCRbeta sequencing was performed on scalp tissue and on sorted CD4+ and CD8+ peripheral blood T cells from healthy controls and from patients with patchy or totalis/universalis alopecia areata. Clonality in the scalp was compared among normal scalp (n=4), patchy alopecia areata scalp (n=8), and alopecia totalis/universalis scalp (n=8). Study-wide findings and limitations: Unlike mouse skin, where gammadelta T cells dominate, normal human skin contains resident alphabeta T cells that get sequenced too, which complicates analysis of the scalp TCR repertoire. Shared TCR sequences between patients were less evident than in mice, which may be partly attributable to HLA diversity in the patient population. Many expanded lesional clones persisted in scalp and blood during tofacitinib treatment, which may partly explain relapse after stopping treatment. Because the treated cohort was small and had only one nonresponder, larger studies are needed to examine links between baseline CD8+ expansion and response. Tofacitinib significantly lowered scalp clonality and the number of expanded CD8+ clones among the top 100 scalp clones. Higher clonality and more expanded CD8+ clones were observed in lesional scalp than in normal scalp, particularly in alopecia totalis/universalis, a finding suggestive of antigenic drive.

Library preparation employed the immunoSEQ multiplex PCR assay. RNA was extracted from all samples and reverse transcribed into cDNA, which served as template for TCR sequencing. First-strand cDNA was synthesized using SuperScript III with a 2:1 mix of oligo-dT and random hexamers. A synthetic immune receptor repertoire was used to assess amplification bias, and residual bias was removed computationally. On the authors' methods: Raw reads were preprocessed to remove errors, and CDR3 was defined according to IMGT conventions as the region from the conserved cysteine to phenylalanine. To get clonality, Shannon entropy was normalized by log2 of the number of productive unique TCRs and the result was subtracted from 1. Whether scalp clones were CD4 or CD8 was inferred by matching scalp TCRbeta sequences against CD4 and CD8 repertoires sorted from blood. TCRdb provides this immuneACCESS table in a form limited to in-frame rearrangements. Some clones are lacking; in checked studies, under half of them reflect an unresolved V gene, and why the rest are absent is not known. V and J calls and clone size come straight from that table; D and trimming were deduced from the DNA. Across this sample there are around 190,000 clones, with roughly 60% seen only once. Approximately 1.3% of the sample comes from the top ten.

The sample's treatment or condition label, decoded: oral pan-JAK inhibitor, 5-10 mg twice daily. Lesional scalp punch biopsies and peripheral blood were obtained from alopecia areata patients. After PBMCs were isolated by density centrifugation and stained for CD3, CD4 and CD8, a FACSAria was used to sort CD4+ and CD8+ T cells. Looking up the germline V gene yields CDR1 SGHVS and CDR2 FNYEAQ. V drops 2 bases and J drops 6 bases, leaving 15 bases in between. The CDR3 has 15 amino acids, counting the end cysteine and phenylalanine. The sequence is cut down to CDR3 DNA, 45 bases in frame from base 1. With regard to this clone: Its antigen is not yet known. Base qualities were left out, and no much larger clone turns up one base away.

The V and J segments used are TRBV7-6 and TRBJ2-3; a tentative D call is TRBD2 (7 bases match). The receptor was derived from a human donor with alopecia areata. The material was CD4+ T cells sorted from blood, obtained between weeks 49 and 50, from a patient treated with tofacitinib. Here is the DNA: TGTGCCAGCAGCTTAAACGGGGGGCCTGTGGATACGCAGTATTTT. Its product reads: CASSLNGGPVDTQYF. Supplemented by the reference TRBV7-6 and TRBJ2-3 proteins around the CDR3, the complete variable domain is GAGVSQSPRYKVTKRGQDVALRCDPISGHVSLYWYRQALGQGPEFLTYFNYEAQQDKSGLPNDRFSAERPEGSISTLTIQRTEQRDSAMYRCASSLNGGPVDTQYFGPGTRLTVL.